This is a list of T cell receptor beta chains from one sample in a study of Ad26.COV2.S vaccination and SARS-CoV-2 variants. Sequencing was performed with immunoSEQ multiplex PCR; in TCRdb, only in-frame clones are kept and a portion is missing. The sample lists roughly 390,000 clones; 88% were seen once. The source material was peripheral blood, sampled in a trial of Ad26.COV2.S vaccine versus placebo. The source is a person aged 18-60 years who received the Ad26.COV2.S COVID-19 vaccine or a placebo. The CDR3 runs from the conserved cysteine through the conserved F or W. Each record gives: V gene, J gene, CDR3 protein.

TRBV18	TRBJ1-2	CASSPDRTGIGGYTF
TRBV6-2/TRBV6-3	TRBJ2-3	CASSYSLDSTDTQYF
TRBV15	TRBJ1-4	CATSTGPANEKLFF
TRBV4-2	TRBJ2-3	CASSQDRTSGITDTQYF
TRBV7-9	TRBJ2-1	CASSLTAGGFNEQFF
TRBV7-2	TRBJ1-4	CASSGTTGGNEKLFF
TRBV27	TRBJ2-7	CASSRTGGGTYEQYF
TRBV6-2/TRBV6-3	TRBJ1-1	CASSYLRRNTEAFF
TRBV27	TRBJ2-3	CASSALAGPTDTQYF
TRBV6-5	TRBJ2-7	CASSYSRSSYEQYF
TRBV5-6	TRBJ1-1	CASSSGYQAFF
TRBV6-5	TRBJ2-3	CASRGLAGGPGTQYF
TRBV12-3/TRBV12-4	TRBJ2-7	CASNPGLPSEQYF
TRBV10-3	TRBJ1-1	CATRGLEAIEAFF
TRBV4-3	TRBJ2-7	CASRGRTGVTYEQYF
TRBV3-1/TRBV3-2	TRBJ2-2	CASSPHNTGELFF
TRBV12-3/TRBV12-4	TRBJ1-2	CASSFHSGYTF
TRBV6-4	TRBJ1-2	CASSDVFGTGGYTF
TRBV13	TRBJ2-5	CASSPGLAGASGTQYF
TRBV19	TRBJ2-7	CARQGDEQYF
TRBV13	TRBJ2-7	CASSLGGRAYEQYF
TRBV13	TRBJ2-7	CASSPGQGVSYEQYF
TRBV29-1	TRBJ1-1	CSVLNLGSTEAFF
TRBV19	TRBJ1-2	CASSIGAVNYGYTF
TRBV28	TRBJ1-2	CASSLRDRGRGYTF
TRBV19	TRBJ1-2	CASTRTGTNYGYTF
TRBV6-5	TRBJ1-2	CASRLGHDYGYTF
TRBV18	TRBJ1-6	CASSPANPGQASYNSPLHF
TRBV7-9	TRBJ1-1	CASSPRTGRMNTEAFF
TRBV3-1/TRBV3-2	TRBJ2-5	CASSPGTSGGRVGTQYF
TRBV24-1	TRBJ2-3	CATSDFGSTQYF
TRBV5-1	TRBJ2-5	CASSPERAQETQYF
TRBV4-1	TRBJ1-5	CASSQEGPGNQPQHF
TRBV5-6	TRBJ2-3	CASSLIGQGARGTQYF
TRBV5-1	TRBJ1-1	CASSSATAAGTEAFF
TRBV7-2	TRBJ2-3	CASSLTGEDTQYF
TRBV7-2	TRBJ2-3	CASSQRLAGGRDTQYF
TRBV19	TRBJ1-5	CASSVDFSNQPQHF
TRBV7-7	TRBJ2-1	CASSLALGVVGGDNEQFF
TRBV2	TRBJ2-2	CASLRDRVISGELFF
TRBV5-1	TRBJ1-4	CASSLAGATNEKLFF